This T cell receptor beta chain was sequenced in a study of T cells after yellow fever vaccination. Study-wide background: Preparation of fractions with low cell numbers was performed using SMART-Seq v4 Ultra Low Input. Study-wide findings and caveats: Abundant contaminating clonotypes from the bulk population could appear in FACS-sorted repertoires.

A 5'RACE template-switching step, the method used to make TCR cDNA, added a universal primer site and UMIs. TCRdb reprocessed the 5' RACE reads via MiXCR and lists one record per CDR3 protein. The sample shows about 53,000 distinct CDR3 sequences, 5% to 6.5% of them seen only once. V lost 6 bases and J lost 8, with 13 bases in between. Germline values: CDR1 SGHDT, CDR2 YYEEEE. The CDR3 consists of 12 residues. This clonotype was observed at least ten times. The sequence was collected from a man between 18 and 35 years old who received the YFV17D yellow fever vaccine. The rearrangement uses TRBV5-6 and TRBJ2-3; a weak D match, TRBD1 (5 bases). This specimen was PBMCs, either bulk or a sorted T-cell subset (CD4+, CD8+, memory, or dextramer-sorted; not recorded which), taken on the day of the yellow fever booster vaccination. CDR3 region: CASNQGFGTQYF. CDR3 DNA sequence: TGTGCCAGCAACCAGGGTTTTGGTACGCAGTATTTT.